The 32 T cell receptor beta chains reported below all come from one sample, sequenced in a study of cytomegalovirus exposure and HLA in healthy donors. 13 Jbeta primers and 60 Vbeta primers were used for the PCR. Assay: immunoSEQ multiplex PCR; the TCRdb copy retains only in-frame clones and omits some. The sample totals 55,000 to 75,000 clones. Sequenced input: PBMCs. These TCRs come from a male donor in good health and CMV-seronegative.

The CDR3 DNA reads as TGTGCCAGCAGTATAAGCGGGTCCTCCTACGAGCAGTACTTC. Its translation: CASSISGSSYEQYF. V usage is TRBV6-6 and J usage is TRBJ2-7; D might be TRBD2 (6 bases). V gave up 5 bases and J gave up 0 bases, with 11 bases separating them. Germline CDR1 is MNHNY and CDR2 is SVGAGI (reference sequence). This CDR3 contains 14 residues.

The rearrangement joins TRBV12-5 to TRBJ2-7, with 14 bases lining up with TRBD2. The trim removed 0 bases at V and 0 bases at J, leaving 1 base unmatched. Germline loops: CDR1 LGHNT, CDR2 FRNRAP. CDR3 length: 17 residues. The chain's CDR3 is CASGLVGLAGASYEQYF. DNA of the CDR3: TGTGCTAGTGGTTTGGTGGGACTAGCGGGGGCCTCCTACGAGCAGTACTTC.

This chain links TRBV7-3 with TRBJ2-1, with 10 bases fitting TRBD2. The CDR3 length is 15 residues. V gave up 5 bases and J gave up 4 bases; unmatched junction bases: 5. Germline values: CDR1 SGHTA, CDR2 FQGTGA. CDR3 loop: CASSRSGGVYNEQFF. The CDR3 coding sequence is TGTGCCAGCAGCCGGAGCGGGGGGGTTTACAATGAGCAGTTCTTC.

The chain uses TRBV30 and TRBJ2-7; 11 nucleotides match TRBD2. The V and J ends lost 2 bases and 4 bases, in that order; junction bases with no gene match: 7. CDR3 size: 15 residues. Germline V CDR1 and CDR2: GTSNPN, SVGIG (reference sequence). CDR3 residues: CAWSSSGRVFYEQYF. The CDR3 DNA reads as TGTGCCTGGAGTAGTAGCGGGAGGGTCTTTTACGAGCAGTACTTC.

V gene TRBV5-6 combines with J gene TRBJ2-7, with a tentative D call TRBD1 (5 bases). The V gene lost 0 bases and the J gene lost 0 bases, with 7 bases spanning the gap. Germline values: CDR1 SGHDT, CDR2 YYEEEE. This CDR3 has 14 amino acids. The CDR3 bases are TGTGCCAGCAGCTTGGGGGGCAACTCCTACGAGCAGTACTTC. Amino acids: CASSLGGNSYEQYF.

This chain links TRBV29-1 with TRBJ2-1; tentatively, D is TRBD1 (6 bases). The germline CDR1 and CDR2 sequences are SQVTM and ANQGSEA. The V end was cut by 2 bases, the J end by 5 bases, with 19 bases between. CDR3 size: 16 residues. The CDR3 region is CSVESPGRGADNEQFF. DNA for the CDR3: TGCAGCGTTGAATCCCCGGGCAGGGGTGCCGACAATGAGCAGTTCTTC.

V is TRBV5-5 and J is TRBJ2-5; possible D gene TRBD2, 5 bases. The end of the DNA is better explained by TRBJ2-7, so the J call may be wrong. Looked up from germline, CDR1 is SGHKS and CDR2 is YYEKEE (reference sequence). The length of the CDR3 is 14 residues. CDR3 nucleotides: TGTGCCAGCAGCCCCGGGCTGGGAGACTACGAGCAGTACTTC. It codes for CASSPGLGDYEQYF.

V is TRBV11-2 and J is TRBJ2-7, with D perhaps matching TRBD2 (7 bases). The germline V and J ends were trimmed by 6 bases and 2 bases, with 17 bases remaining between them. The CDR3 sequence is 15 residues long. The germline CDR1 and CDR2 sequences are SGHAT and FQNNGV. The CDR3 loop is CASRRPGGLAYEQYF. The CDR3 nucleotides read TGTGCCAGCAGACGCCCGGGGGGCCTCGCCTACGAGCAGTACTTC.

The V and J genes are TRBV4-2 and TRBJ1-1, with TRBD1 matching 8 bases. CDR1 is LGHNA and CDR2 is YNFKEQ in the germline V gene. V gave up 1 base and J gave up 4 bases; unmatched junction bases: 5. The CDR3 runs to 15 residues. This CDR3 is CASSQARGQSTEAFF. The CDR3 nucleotides read TGTGCCAGCAGCCAAGCCAGGGGGCAGAGCACTGAAGCTTTCTTT.

V is TRBV2 and J is TRBJ1-6; unclear D gene. CDR3 length equals 16 residues. Per the germline V gene, CDR1 is SNHLY and CDR2 is FYNNEI. V shed 5 bases and J shed 4 bases, with 15 bases lying between them. The DNA for the CDR3 is TGTGCCAGCAGTCCCCGGTTAGTCTCATATAATTCACCCCTCCACTTT. Protein: CASSPRLVSYNSPLHF.

This chain connects TRBV7-2 to TRBJ2-1; 10 nucleotides align to TRBD2. Germline CDR1 and CDR2: SGHTA and FQGNSA. The junction had 9 bases not matched to a gene; V was cut back by 5 bases and J by 5 bases. This CDR3 spans 16 amino acids. CDR3 in amino acids: CASSPRAGGRDNEQFF. Here the CDR3 DNA reads TGTGCCAGCAGCCCGCGAGCGGGAGGGCGAGACAATGAGCAGTTCTTC.

V is TRBV28 and J is TRBJ1-2; 9 bases fit TRBD1. CDR1 MDHEN and CDR2 SYDVKM come from the germline V gene. The CDR3 is made up of 14 amino acids. V was pared by 7 bases and J by 6 bases, with 9 bases of the junction left unmatched. CDR3 residues: CASILGGQGHGYTF. CDR3 coding DNA: TGTGCCAGCATCCTGGGGGGACAGGGCCATGGCTACACCTTC.

Comment on this clone: The identical CDR3 is also encoded by other nucleotide sequences in the sample. The chain links TRBV7-2 to TRBJ2-5; TRBD2 matches at 7 bases. The V gene end was trimmed by 1 base and the J gene end by 5 bases; junction bases not matched to a gene: 1. The CDR3 sequence is 13 residues long. Germline V gene lookup returns CDR1 SGHTA and CDR2 FQGNSA. CDR3 DNA: TGTGCCAGCAGCTTAGTGCGGGGGGAGACCCAGTACTTC. It codes for CASSLVRGETQYF.

This rearrangement joins TRBV4-3 to TRBJ1-2, with a tentative D call TRBD1 (5 bases). CDR3 length equals 15 residues. Trimming removed 0 bases from V and 2 bases from J, with 10 bases in between. CDR1 and CDR2 from the germline V gene are LGHNA and YSLEER. The CDR3 loop is CASSQDSGRNYGYTF. CDR3 DNA sequence: TGCGCCAGCAGCCAAGATTCAGGGCGCAACTATGGCTACACCTTC.

V usage is TRBV30 and J usage is TRBJ1-3; no definite D call. Germline V CDR1 and CDR2: GTSNPN, SVGIG (reference sequence). CDR3 size: 15 residues. Trimming stripped 6 bases from V and 4 bases from J, with 19 bases between. The CDR3 loop is CACDPTAGGGNTIYF. In nucleotides, the CDR3 is TGTGCCTGTGATCCGACGGCGGGTGGAGGAAACACCATATATTTT.

V is TRBV7-9 and J is TRBJ2-1, with TRBD2 matching 8 bases. J was trimmed by 6 bases and V by 4 bases; bases with no gene match: 8. The germline gives CDR1 SEHNR, CDR2 FQNEAQ (reference sequence). The CDR3 contains 15 residues. CDR3 loop: CASSSGLVGLNEQFF. For the CDR3, the DNA is TGTGCCAGCAGCTCGGGACTAGTGGGGCTCAATGAGCAGTTCTTC.

This chain links TRBV4-3 with TRBJ1-1; possibly TRBD1 for D (6 bases). Germline V gene sequence: CDR1 LGHNA, CDR2 YSLEER. Trimming shortened V by 0 bases and J by 0 bases, and 11 bases separated the two germline ends. There are 16 residues in the CDR3. As DNA, the CDR3 is TGCGCCAGCAGCCAAGATCCAGGGGAAATGAACACTGAAGCTTTCTTT. Its translation is CASSQDPGEMNTEAFF.

V is TRBV4-3 and J is TRBJ1-4; 7 bases align to TRBD1. The CDR3 has 18 residues. V dropped 2 bases and J dropped 0; count of bases not matched to a gene: 9. CDR1 is LGHNA, CDR2 YSLEER, per germline. CDR3 loop: CASSQLWGTEATNEKLFF. The CDR3 nucleotides read TGCGCCAGCAGCCAACTCTGGGGGACAGAGGCAACTAATGAAAAACTGTTTTTT.

The V and J genes are TRBV28 and TRBJ2-1; a possible D gene is TRBD2 (6 bases). Germline V gene sequence: CDR1 MDHEN, CDR2 SYDVKM. Deletions cut 7 bases from V and 8 bases from J, with 15 bases between. The CDR3 is made up of 13 amino acids. The CDR3 coding sequence is TGTGCCAGCATCCAAGGCGGGAAGGATGAGCAGTTCTTC. Its translation: CASIQGGKDEQFF.

The V call is TRBV28, the J call TRBJ1-5, with D hard to call. V gave up 4 bases and J gave up 1 base, with 11 bases separating them. CDR3 length: 15 residues. Germline V gene data show CDR1 as MDHEN and CDR2 as SYDVKM. CDR3 nucleotides: TGTGCCAGCAGTTCCCGGGTGCCGAGCAATCAGCCCCAGCATTTT. Residues: CASSSRVPSNQPQHF.

In DNA, the CDR3 is TGTGCCAGCAGCGGTGGGGGGTTGGGCAATCAGCCCCAGCATTTT. This codes for CASSGGGLGNQPQHF. The rearrangement uses TRBV9 and TRBJ1-5; TRBD1 is a possible D gene (5 bases). CDR1 and CDR2 from the germline V gene are SGDLS and YYNGEE. CDR3 length: 15 residues. The V and J ends lost 3 bases and 2 bases respectively, with 12 bases between them.

The genes are TRBV28 and TRBJ2-3, with D maybe TRBD2 (7 bases). CDR3 length: 14 residues. Deletions cut 5 bases from V and 9 bases from J, with 18 bases between. CDR1 is MDHEN and CDR2 is SYDVKM in the germline V gene. The chain's CDR3 is CASSLGGPQNTQYF. In DNA form, the CDR3 reads TGTGCCAGCAGTCTGGGGGGGCCACAGAACACGCAGTATTTT. Supplemented by reference TRBV28 and TRBJ2-3, the full variable domain reads DVKVTQSSRYLVKRTGEKVFLECVQDMDHENMFWYRQDPGLGLRLIYFSYDVKMKEKGDIPEGYSVSREKKERFSLILESASTNQTSMYLCASSLGGPQNTQYFGPGTRLTVL.

This chain joins TRBV4-2 and TRBJ2-1; 10 nucleotides match TRBD2. Trimming removed 4 bases from V and 3 bases from J; junction bases left unmatched: 3. Germline CDR1 LGHNA, CDR2 YNFKEQ. The CDR3 runs to 15 residues. In DNA, the CDR3 is TGTGCCAGCAGCCTTACTAGCGGGAACTACAATGAGCAGTTCTTC. Translated: CASSLTSGNYNEQFF.

The V and J genes are TRBV12-2 and TRBJ2-5; TRBD1 reflects the table's D call only, with no check against the DNA. TRBV12-2 is termed a pseudogene. The CDR3 length is 16 residues. The CDR3 reads CASRPEPGQYQETQYF. CDR3 coding DNA: TGTGCAAGTCGTCCCGAACCGGGACAGTACCAAGAGACCCAGTACTTC.

The J gene is TRBJ2-5, the V gene TRBV9; 7 bases line up with TRBD2. The CDR3 runs to 15 residues. CDR1 SGDLS and CDR2 YYNGEE come from the germline V gene. The J segment lost 5 bases and the V segment lost 3 bases, leaving 10 bases of the junction unmatched. CDR3 region: CASSANTGTTETQYF. In nucleotides, the CDR3 is TGTGCCAGCAGCGCCAATACCGGGACTACGGAGACCCAGTACTTC.

The J gene is TRBJ2-7, the V gene TRBV28, with D perhaps matching TRBD2 (6 bases). With 3 bases removed from V and 4 bases from J, the gap between germline ends came to 13 bases. This CDR3 region has 14 residues. Germline lookup yields CDR1 MDHEN and CDR2 SYDVKM. DNA of the CDR3: TGTGCCAGCAGTTTCTCCGGGAGCGGATACGAGCAGTACTTC. Protein sequence: CASSFSGSGYEQYF. The full variable domain, rest sourced from reference TRBV28 and TRBJ2-7, is DVKVTQSSRYLVKRTGEKVFLECVQDMDHENMFWYRQDPGLGLRLIYFSYDVKMKEKGDIPEGYSVSREKKERFSLILESASTNQTSMYLCASSFSGSGYEQYFGPGTRLTVT.

V usage is TRBV4-1 and J usage is TRBJ2-3, with 8 bases aligning to TRBD1. J lost 6 bases, V lost 1 base, and 6 bases had no gene match. CDR3 size: 15 residues. Germline V gene lookup returns CDR1 MGHRA and CDR2 YSYEKL. The CDR3 here is CASSQGDRSVDTQYF. The CDR3 DNA is TGCGCCAGCAGCCAAGGGGACAGGTCGGTGGATACGCAGTATTTT.

The CDR3 spells CASSRNRDSGNTIYF. In nucleotides, the CDR3 is TGTGCCAGTAGTCGGAACAGGGACTCTGGAAACACCATATATTTT. This chain joins TRBV19 and TRBJ1-3, with D possibly being TRBD1 (6 bases). Germline loops: CDR1 LNHDA, CDR2 SQIVND (reference sequence). Deletions cut 5 bases from V and 0 bases from J, with 11 bases between. This CDR3 spans 15 amino acids.

The V call is TRBV7-2, the J call TRBJ2-1, with TRBD2 matching 10 bases. The CDR3 is 15 residues long. V trimming: 3 bases; J trimming: 5 bases; junction bases outside the gene matches: 4. Germline V gene sequence: CDR1 SGHTA, CDR2 FQGNSA. The CDR3: CASSLTSGLDNEQFF. CDR3 coding DNA: TGTGCCAGCAGCTTGACTAGCGGGCTGGACAATGAGCAGTTCTTC.

Concerning this clone: Other DNA sequences in this specimen translate into the identical CDR3. The CDR3 sequence is CASSLSREQYF. CDR3 sequence (DNA): TGTGCCAGCAGTTTATCGCGCGAGCAGTACTTC. The rearrangement joins TRBV28 to TRBJ2-7; D not resolved. CDR3 length: 11 amino acids. V gave up 1 base and J gave up 6 bases, with 4 bases separating them. From germline, CDR1 is MDHEN and CDR2 SYDVKM.

The genes are TRBV29-1 and TRBJ2-7; the match to TRBD2 covers 11 bases. J gave up 5 bases and V 4 bases, and 10 bases lay outside the gene matches. CDR3 size: 15 residues. Germline CDR1 reads SQVTM; CDR2 reads ANQGSEA. CDR3 in amino acids: CSVVGTSGSYNEQYF. CDR3 in DNA: TGCAGCGTTGTGGGGACTAGCGGCTCTTATAACGAGCAGTACTTC.

This chain uses TRBV2 with TRBJ1-1; D gene uncertain. The CDR3 is made up of 14 amino acids. The V end lost 4 bases, the J end lost 4 bases, and 13 bases lay between the germline ends. Per germline, CDR1 SNHLY and CDR2 FYNNEI. The CDR3 here is CASSASHPGTEAFF. CDR3 nucleotide sequence: TGTGCCAGCAGTGCCTCCCACCCGGGCACTGAAGCTTTCTTT. The full variable domain, its missing parts supplied by reference TRBV2 and TRBJ1-1, is EPEVTQTPSHQVTQMGQEVILRCVPISNHLYFYWYRQILGQKVEFLVSFYNNEISEKSEIFDDQFSVERPDGSNFTLKIRSTKLEDSAMYFCASSASHPGTEAFFGQGTRLTVV.